This is a list of T cell receptor beta chains from one sample in a study of siplizumab effects on memory and regulatory T cells. Clones were sequenced by immunoSEQ multiplex PCR, and TCRdb holds only the in-frame ones, with some missing. The repertoire holds about 97,000 clones, with 80% to 95% as singletons. Material for sequencing was CD4+ T cells sorted from blood. The receptors derive from a human donor in good health. Each CDR3 is given with its conserved first and last residue. D genes are given only for firm matches. Clone size is given for some rows only: seen once, a few or many times, or a class if the clone is expanded.

V: TRBV6-5
J: TRBJ2-7
D: TRBD1
size: .
DNA: TGTGCCAGCGGGGACACGGGGTCCAGGGGGTACGAGCAGTACTTC
CDR3: CASGDTGSRGYEQYF

V: TRBV5-4
J: TRBJ2-1
D: .
size: .
DNA: TGTGCCAGCAGCTTGGAGAATGAGCAGTTCTTC
CDR3: CASSLENEQFF

V: TRBV5-1
J: TRBJ2-3
D: .
size: .
DNA: TGCGCCAGCAGCCCCCACACAGATACGCAGTATTTT
CDR3: CASSPHTDTQYF

V: TRBV10-1
J: TRBJ1-6
D: TRBD1
size: .
DNA: TGCGCCAGCAGGGCAGACAGGGCCAATTCACCCCTCCACTTT
CDR3: CASRADRANSPLHF

V: TRBV5-4
J: TRBJ2-5
D: .
size: .
DNA: TGTGCCAGCAGCTTGGGGGGCTGGGAGACCCAGTACTTC
CDR3: CASSLGGWETQYF

V: TRBV9
J: TRBJ1-1
D: TRBD1
size: .
DNA: TGTGCCAGCAGCGTTGTACAGGGGTCGTTCACTGAAGCTTTCTTT
CDR3: CASSVVQGSFTEAFF

V: TRBV18
J: TRBJ2-2
D: .
size: .
DNA: TGTGCCAGCTCACCACTTACCCGGGAGCACGGGGAGCTGTTTTTT
CDR3: CASSPLTREHGELFF

V: TRBV9
J: TRBJ1-3
D: .
size: .
DNA: TGTGCCAGCAGCCCCTTCTCTGGAAACACCATATATTTT
CDR3: CASSPFSGNTIYF

V: TRBV6-5
J: TRBJ2-2
D: .
size: few
DNA: TGTGCCAGCAGGCAGGCGCGGATTGACACCGGGGAGCTGTTTTTT
CDR3: CASRQARIDTGELFF

V: TRBV7-9
J: TRBJ1-2
D: TRBD1
size: .
DNA: TGTGCCAGCAGCCCCGAGGGCTGGATACAGGGGGCGTATGGCTACACCTTC
CDR3: CASSPEGWIQGAYGYTF

V: TRBV28
J: TRBJ2-7
D: .
size: .
DNA: TGTGCCAGCAGTTTCGGGGCCTGGGGGCAGTACTTC
CDR3: CASSFGAWGQYF

V: TRBV5-1
J: TRBJ2-7
D: .
size: .
DNA: TGCGCCAGCAGGTCCAGGGTAGGCTACGAGCAGTACTTC
CDR3: CASRSRVGYEQYF

V: TRBV7-8
J: TRBJ2-7
D: .
size: .
DNA: TGTGCCAGCAGCTTAATTGAGGGGGACACCTACGAGCAGTACTTC
CDR3: CASSLIEGDTYEQYF

V: TRBV28
J: TRBJ2-1
D: TRBD1
size: .
DNA: TGTGCCAGCAGTTCCGGACCAGGGGGCTCCTACAATGAGCAGTTCTTC
CDR3: CASSSGPGGSYNEQFF

V: TRBV28
J: TRBJ1-5
D: .
size: .
DNA: TGTGCCAGCAGTTGGGGCCAGAATCAGCCCCAGCATTTT
CDR3: CASSWGQNQPQHF

V: TRBV4-1
J: TRBJ2-7
D: TRBD2
size: .
DNA: TGCGCCAGCAGCCAACGCCTAGCGGGCTCCTACGAGCAGTACTTC
CDR3: CASSQRLAGSYEQYF

V: TRBV30
J: TRBJ1-1
D: .
size: .
DNA: TGTGCCTGGAGTGCCCCGGGACAACTCGGCACTGAAGCTTTCTTT
CDR3: CAWSAPGQLGTEAFF

V: TRBV4-1
J: TRBJ2-7
D: .
size: .
DNA: TGCGCCAGCAGCCAAGATCGGGTCAGCTCCTACGAGCAGTACTTC
CDR3: CASSQDRVSSYEQYF

V: TRBV19
J: TRBJ2-7
D: TRBD2
size: once
DNA: TGTGCCAGTAGTATGCCGCTAGCGGGAGCCTACGAGCAGTACTTC
CDR3: CASSMPLAGAYEQYF

V: TRBV15
J: TRBJ2-7
D: .
size: .
DNA: TGTGCCACCAGCAGAGACGAAACTCTCTACGAGCAGTACTTC
CDR3: CATSRDETLYEQYF

V: TRBV10-1
J: TRBJ2-2
D: TRBD1
size: .
DNA: TGCGCCAGCAGTAGACAGGGCCGAACCGGGGAGCTGTTTTTT
CDR3: CASSRQGRTGELFF

V: TRBV9
J: TRBJ2-7
D: .
size: once
DNA: TGTGCCAGCAGCGTTACAGGGCTGGGCGAGCAGTACTTC
CDR3: CASSVTGLGEQYF

V: TRBV13
J: TRBJ2-3
D: .
size: few
DNA: TGTGCCAGCACTGGGACTCAGGAAACCTCAGATACGCAGTATTTT
CDR3: CASTGTQETSDTQYF

V: TRBV7-6
J: TRBJ2-3
D: .
size: once
DNA: TGTGCCAGCAGCTTAGACGCCGGGACACCAAACACAGATACGCAGTATTTT
CDR3: CASSLDAGTPNTDTQYF

V: TRBV2
J: TRBJ1-1
D: .
size: .
DNA: TGTGCCAGCAGCGTAATATTCCAGGGAAGGTCGAACACTGAAGCTTTCTTT
CDR3: CASSVIFQGRSNTEAFF

V: TRBV7-7
J: TRBJ2-1
D: TRBD2
size: .
DNA: TGTGCCAGCAGCTTAGGGAGCGGGAGTCAAAATGAGCAGTTCTTC
CDR3: CASSLGSGSQNEQFF

V: TRBV29-1
J: TRBJ1-1
D: TRBD1
size: .
DNA: TGCAGCGTGCGGACAGGGAGGATGAACACTGAAGCTTTCTTT
CDR3: CSVRTGRMNTEAFF

V: TRBV27
J: TRBJ1-1
D: .
size: .
DNA: TGTGCCAGCAGTTTATACCCCCACGACAGTGCCACTGAAGCTTTCTTT
CDR3: CASSLYPHDSATEAFF

V: TRBV7-9
J: TRBJ1-4
D: .
size: .
DNA: TGTGCCAGCAGCTTCGACAGACGTAATGAAAAACTGTTTTTT
CDR3: CASSFDRRNEKLFF

V: TRBV6-5
J: TRBJ2-3
D: .
size: .
DNA: TGTGCCAGCAGTCCGGTGGGGCGGAGCACAGATACGCAGTATTTT
CDR3: CASSPVGRSTDTQYF

V: TRBV5-1
J: TRBJ1-2
D: .
size: .
DNA: TGCGCCAGCAGCTTCGGCACTACGGGGAACTATGGCTACACCTTC
CDR3: CASSFGTTGNYGYTF

V: TRBV5-6
J: TRBJ2-1
D: .
size: .
DNA: TGTGCCAGCAGCTTTCATAGACTAGACTCCTACAATGAGCAGTTCTTC
CDR3: CASSFHRLDSYNEQFF

V: TRBV2
J: TRBJ2-3
D: .
size: .
DNA: TGTGCCAGCAGTGGGTTTGATACGCAGTATTTT
CDR3: CASSGFDTQYF

V: TRBV11-2
J: TRBJ2-1
D: .
size: once
DNA: TGTGCCAGCGGAAGGGGCGGAACCTACAATGAGCAGTTCTTC
CDR3: CASGRGGTYNEQFF

V: TRBV28
J: TRBJ1-4
D: .
size: .
DNA: TGTGCCAGCAGTTTCCCGGGGCAGGATCATGAAAAACTGTTTTTT
CDR3: CASSFPGQDHEKLFF